A single sample gave rise to the 2 T cell receptor beta chains below, sequenced in a study of cytomegalovirus exposure and HLA in healthy donors. In the PCR, 60 Vbeta and 13 Jbeta primers were used. TCRdb keeps only in-frame clones here, not all; method: immunoSEQ multiplex PCR. The sample carries 100,000 or so clones, more than 60% recorded once. Sequenced material: PBMCs. These TCRs come from a man between 25 and 39 years old in good health and CMV-seronegative.

V usage is TRBV25-1 and J usage is TRBJ2-5; D is undetermined. Deletions cut 6 bases from V and 5 bases from J, with 7 bases between. Germline V gives CDR1 MGHDK, CDR2 SYGVNS. The CDR3 totals 11 residues. DNA of the CDR3: TGTGCCAGCAGCCCTTCGGAGACCCAGTACTTC. It encodes CASSPSETQYF. The full variable domain, its missing parts supplied by reference TRBV25-1 and TRBJ2-5, is EADIYQTPRYLVIGTGKKITLECSQTMGHDKMYWYQQDPGMELHLIHYSYGVNSTEKGDLSSESTVSRIRTEHFPLTLESARPSHTSQYLCASSPSETQYFGPGTRLLVL.

This clone showed up just once. The J gene is TRBJ2-3, the V gene TRBV5-1; 9 bases align to TRBD1. The V and J ends lost 0 bases and 0 bases, in that order; junction bases with no gene match: 8. This CDR3 is 18 amino acids long. The germline V gene has CDR1 SGHRS and CDR2 YFSETQ. For the CDR3, the DNA is TGCGCCAGCAGCTTGGAAGGACAGGGGTCCCCTAGCACAGATACGCAGTATTTT. It specifies CASSLEGQGSPSTDTQYF.